Listed below are T cell receptor beta chains from one sample, sequenced in a study of vaccination and CD4 T cells after COVID-19. These receptors have no identified antigens. TCRdb re-derived calls from the PCR reads in MiXCR, one entry per CDR3 protein. The sample lists over 12,000 distinct CDR3 sequences, more than 40% occurring once. Sequenced material: CD4+ T cells from blood, cultured in vitro. The source of these receptors is a human donor who had recovered from COVID-19. Both conserved end residues are part of each CDR3. The D gene is left open where the match is weak. Clone size, where shown, is once, few, many, or a class for clones that have expanded.

v_call,j_call,clone_size,d_call,cdr3_aa,cdr3_nt
TRBV7-2,TRBJ2-5,.,.,CASSLYGGYETQYF,TGTGCCAGCAGCTTATATGGAGGGTACGAGACCCAGTACTTC
TRBV14,TRBJ2-3,.,.,CASSQKGTQYF,TGTGCCAGCAGCCAAAAGGGTACGCAGTATTTT
TRBV7-2,TRBJ1-1,.,.,CASSLAEGEAFF,TGTGCCAGCAGCTTAGCGGAAGGTGAAGCTTTCTTT
TRBV27,TRBJ1-1,few,.,CASSSRGGGNTEAFF,TGTGCCAGCAGTTCGAGGGGGGGTGGGAACACTGAAGCTTTCTTT
TRBV6-2/TRBV6-3,TRBJ2-3,few,TRBD2,CASSYSMGLAGSDTQYF,TGTGCCAGCAGTTACTCGATGGGACTAGCGGGCTCAGATACGCAGTATTTT
TRBV6-1,TRBJ2-1,.,TRBD2,CASRAEWGGSYNEQFF,TGTGCCAGCAGGGCCGAGTGGGGGGGTTCTTACAATGAGCAGTTCTTC
TRBV7-2,TRBJ1-4,.,TRBD1,CASSLRGTGRWGEKLFF,TGTGCCAGCAGCTTACGGGGGACAGGCCGTTGGGGTGAAAAACTGTTTTTT
TRBV7-2,TRBJ2-2,few,.,CASSFTGGATGELFF,TGTGCCAGCAGCTTCACAGGTGGGGCCACCGGGGAGCTGTTTTTT
TRBV6-1,TRBJ2-1,.,.,CASRPPNQLAEQFF,TGTGCCAGCAGACCCCCAAACCAACTAGCAGAGCAGTTCTTC
TRBV7-2,TRBJ2-7,.,.,CASSLTRTGVGATYEQYF,TGTGCCAGCAGCTTAACGAGGACGGGGGTGGGGGCGACCTACGAGCAGTACTTC
TRBV6-2/TRBV6-3,TRBJ2-1,.,TRBD2,CASITRGSSSEQFF,TGTGCCAGCATCACACGCGGGAGCTCAAGTGAGCAGTTCTTC
TRBV7-9,TRBJ1-3,.,.,CASSPMLDSTLGTIYF,TGTGCCAGCAGCCCCATGCTGGACTCAACCCTGGGCACCATATATTTT
TRBV7-9,TRBJ1-1,.,.,CASSLGGGVGRKDTEAFF,TGTGCCAGCAGCCTAGGGGGAGGGGTTGGGCGGAAGGACACTGAAGCTTTCTTT
TRBV20-1,TRBJ1-6,.,.,CSARGDHRSNSPLHF,TGCAGTGCTAGGGGAGATCACCGGAGTAATTCACCCCTCCACTTT
TRBV2,TRBJ1-2,.,.,CASSEDFNLGYTF,TGTGCCAGCAGTGAAGATTTTAACCTTGGCTACACCTTC
TRBV6-2/TRBV6-3,TRBJ2-7,.,.,CASSYKGRGPEQYF,TGTGCCAGCAGTTACAAGGGACGGGGTCCCGAGCAGTACTTC
TRBV5-4,TRBJ2-5,.,TRBD1,CASSPRTGKETQYF,TGTGCCAGCAGCCCACGGACAGGGAAAGAGACCCAGTACTTC
TRBV7-3,TRBJ2-2,.,.,CASSLNGENTGELFF,TGTGCCAGCAGCTTAAACGGGGAGAACACCGGGGAGCTGTTTTTT
TRBV7-9,TRBJ2-2,few,TRBD2,CASRKVGTSGTGELFF,TGTGCCAGCAGAAAAGTGGGGACTAGCGGGACCGGGGAGCTGTTTTTT
TRBV15,TRBJ1-1,.,.,CATSRSLMNTEAFF,TGTGCCACCAGCAGAAGCCTTATGAACACTGAAGCTTTCTTT
TRBV2,TRBJ1-2,.,.,CASREDRNYGYTF,TGTGCCAGCAGGGAGGACAGAAACTATGGCTACACCTTC
TRBV27,TRBJ2-2,.,.,CASSLVRTPVNTGELFF,TGTGCCAGCAGCCTTGTTAGGACCCCGGTGAACACCGGGGAGCTGTTTTTT
TRBV12-3/TRBV12-4,TRBJ1-1,.,.,CASSRTGSVEAFF,TGTGCCAGCAGCAGAACAGGGTCCGTTGAAGCTTTCTTT
TRBV4-3,TRBJ1-1,.,TRBD1,CASSRIRAGQVNMEAFF,TGCGCCAGCAGCCGGATCCGAGCCGGACAGGTAAATATGGAAGCTTTCTTT
TRBV18,TRBJ1-1,.,.,CASSPNSGTEAFF,TGTGCCAGCTCACCAAACTCTGGGACTGAAGCTTTCTTT
TRBV6-5,TRBJ1-1,few,.,CASSYSSSNTEAFF,TGTGCCAGCAGTTACTCGAGCAGTAACACTGAAGCTTTCTTT
TRBV24-1,TRBJ2-2,few,TRBD2,CATSERGLASDTGELFF,TGTGCCACCAGTGAAAGAGGACTAGCGTCTGACACCGGGGAGCTGTTTTTT
TRBV24-1,TRBJ2-2,few,TRBD1,CATSRGTGELFF,TGTGCCACCTCCAGGGGGACCGGGGAGCTGTTTTTT
TRBV12-1,TRBJ2-2,.,.,CASSRRWPTGELFF,TGTGCCAGCAGCCGCCGGTGGCCCACCGGGGAGCTGTTTTTT
TRBV2,TRBJ2-2,.,.,CASSEGGHGTGELFF,TGTGCCAGCAGTGAAGGTGGACATGGCACCGGGGAGCTGTTTTTT
TRBV6-1,TRBJ1-2,.,.,CASSRPGDGGYTF,TGTGCCAGCAGCCGCCCGGGGGATGGAGGCTACACCTTC
TRBV7-6,TRBJ1-1,large,.,CASSLRWQGTEAFF,TGTGCCAGCAGCTTACGGTGGCAGGGCACTGAAGCTTTCTTT
TRBV7-8,TRBJ2-7,.,.,CASSLRPMGGYYEQYF,TGTGCCAGCAGCTTAAGACCGATGGGCGGCTACTACGAGCAGTACTTC
TRBV5-3,TRBJ1-2,.,.,CASSFQGRANGYTF,TGTGCCAGCAGCTTTCAGGGGAGGGCGAATGGCTACACCTTC
TRBV7-6,TRBJ2-3,large,TRBD2,CASSSLTSGGSDTQYF,TGTGCCAGCAGCTCTCTGACTAGCGGGGGTTCAGATACGCAGTATTTT
TRBV9,TRBJ1-1,few,.,CASSVAVNTEAFF,TGTGCCAGCAGCGTAGCCGTGAACACTGAAGCTTTCTTT
TRBV18,TRBJ2-7,.,.,CASSPPHGEWRVEQYF,TGTGCCAGCTCACCACCGCACGGGGAATGGAGAGTCGAGCAGTACTTC
TRBV6-5,TRBJ1-5,.,.,CASSYSGVGGQPQHF,TGTGCCAGCAGTTACTCGGGTGTTGGAGGTCAGCCCCAGCATTTT
TRBV5-4,TRBJ1-1,.,.,CASSSDPETEAFF,TGTGCCAGCAGCTCAGACCCCGAAACTGAAGCTTTCTTT
TRBV20-1,TRBJ1-5,medium-sized,.,CSARARLNQPQHF,TGCAGTGCTAGAGCACGGCTCAATCAGCCCCAGCATTTT
TRBV12-3/TRBV12-4,TRBJ1-6,.,TRBD1,CASTRDRGGSPLHF,TGTGCCAGCACCCGAGACAGGGGGGGTTCACCCCTCCACTTT
TRBV7-2,TRBJ2-5,few,TRBD1,CASSPTGVGGETQYF,TGTGCCAGCAGCCCTACAGGGGTCGGAGGAGAGACCCAGTACTTC
TRBV6-1,TRBJ1-1,few,.,CASWDVTEAFF,TGTGCCAGCTGGGATGTCACTGAAGCTTTCTTT
TRBV6-5,TRBJ2-3,.,.,CASSYSVAGNTDTQYF,TGTGCCAGCAGTTACTCGGTTGCGGGTAACACAGATACGCAGTATTTT
TRBV6-5,TRBJ1-2,few,.,CASSYKNRVAGYTF,TGTGCCAGCAGTTACAAAAACAGGGTGGCTGGCTACACCTTC
TRBV30,TRBJ1-2,few,.,CAWTAATPNYGYTF,TGTGCCTGGACGGCCGCCACACCTAACTATGGCTACACCTTC
TRBV19,TRBJ1-5,few,.,CASTPGGQVRNQPQHF,TGTGCCAGTACCCCCGGGGGCCAGGTGAGAAATCAGCCCCAGCATTTT
TRBV19,TRBJ1-1,.,TRBD1,CASSAFTGGHTEAFF,TGTGCCAGTAGTGCCTTTACAGGGGGCCACACTGAAGCTTTCTTT
TRBV6-1,TRBJ1-2,once,.,CASLTGSQGYTF,TGTGCCAGCTTAACAGGGTCACAGGGCTACACCTTC
TRBV7-9,TRBJ1-1,few,.,CASSLTGNTEAFF,TGTGCCAGCAGCTTAACGGGAAACACTGAAGCTTTCTTT
TRBV20-1,TRBJ2-3,.,TRBD2,CSAPSGTSGRGGDTQYF,TGCAGTGCCCCCTCTGGGACTAGCGGGAGAGGTGGAGATACGCAGTATTTT
TRBV15,TRBJ2-7,.,.,CATSRDYHEQYF,TGTGCCACCAGCAGAGATTATCACGAGCAGTACTTC
TRBV12-3/TRBV12-4,TRBJ2-1,.,.,CASRGRNEQFF,TGTGCCAGCAGGGGGCGGAATGAGCAGTTCTTC
TRBV20-1,TRBJ2-5,.,.,CSARGEWVETQYF,TGCAGTGCTAGAGGGGAATGGGTAGAGACCCAGTACTTC
TRBV6-2/TRBV6-3,TRBJ1-5,few,.,CASSPALDHSNQPQHF,TGTGCCAGCAGTCCGGCCCTGGATCATAGCAATCAGCCCCAGCATTTT
TRBV27,TRBJ1-2,few,TRBD1,CASSMRTGPNYGYTF,TGTGCCAGCAGTATGAGGACAGGACCTAACTATGGCTACACCTTC